A single sample gave rise to the 10 T cell receptor beta chains below, sequenced in a study of vaccination effects on CD4 cells after COVID-19. The ViraFEST assay expanded antigen-specific CD4+ T cells with viral peptide pools before sequencing. Culture proceeded for approximately 10 days, and CD4+ T cells were then isolated. Repertoires were generated with immunoSEQ multiplex PCR, while TCRdb's copy carries only in-frame clones and drops some. The table includes over 50,000 clones, 75% to 85% detected once. Their cognate antigens are unknown. Material: CD4+ T cells from PBMCs cultured with HCoV-229E spike peptides, obtained before COVID-19 vaccination. These receptors originate from a human donor who received a COVID-19 vaccine.

The chain links TRBV5-6 to TRBJ2-2, with D perhaps matching TRBD2 (6 bases). Per the germline V gene, CDR1 is SGHDT and CDR2 is YYEEEE. The CDR3 runs to 15 residues. The V and J ends lost 4 bases and 4 bases respectively, with 14 bases between them. CDR3 protein: CASSPTSFTTGELFF. The CDR3 DNA sequence: TGTGCCAGCAGCCCTACTAGCTTTACCACCGGGGAGCTGTTTTTT.

The V gene is TRBV24-1, the J gene TRBJ1-5, with TRBD1 identical over 7 bases. Germline assignment: CDR1 KGHDR and CDR2 SFDVKD. Trimming cost V 9 bases and J 0 bases; bases outside gene matches: 1. CDR3 length equals 13 residues. CDR3 region: CATGTDSNQPQHF. CDR3 bases: TGTGCCACCGGGACAGATAGCAATCAGCCCCAGCATTTT.

The V gene is TRBV7-8, the J gene TRBJ1-1; D gene ambiguous. This CDR3 is 13 amino acids long. V was cut by 5 bases and J by 4 bases, with 11 bases left in between. Germline lookup yields CDR1 SGHVS and CDR2 FQNEAQ. CDR3 bases: TGTGCCAGCAGCCCCATTCGGTTCACTGAAGCTTTCTTT. It translates to CASSPIRFTEAFF.

The CDR3 DNA reads TGTGCCAGCTCAGCGATGGGGGGCTCTGGAAACACCATATATTTT. This sequence encodes CASSAMGGSGNTIYF. The chain is built from TRBV18 and TRBJ1-3; tentatively, D is TRBD1 (5 bases). The CDR3 sequence is 15 residues long. V was shortened by 5 bases and J by 0 bases, with 11 bases between the two germline ends. Germline V gene sequence: CDR1 KGHSH, CDR2 LQKENI.

This clone was detected a few times. This chain uses TRBV5-5 with TRBJ2-2, with no clear D. V lost 3 bases to trimming and J lost 8 bases, with 17 bases between them. Germline loops: CDR1 SGHKS, CDR2 YYEKEE (reference sequence). This CDR3 contains 15 residues. CDR3 DNA sequence: TGTGCCAGCAGCTCCCGGGTTCCGGATTGGGGGGAGCTGTTTTTT. Amino acids: CASSSRVPDWGELFF.

The V and J genes are TRBV6-2 or TRBV6-3 and TRBJ2-7; D is unclear. The CDR3 totals 11 residues. V dropped 6 bases and J dropped 4 bases, with 7 bases sitting between them. Germline CDR1 reads MNHEY; CDR2 reads SVGEGT. The CDR3 sequence is CASSTLYEQYV. CDR3 DNA sequence: TGTGCCAGCAGCACTCTTTACGAGCAGTACGTC.

The J gene is TRBJ1-1, the V gene TRBV5-1; maybe TRBD1 (5 bases). The CDR3 contains 16 residues. V shed 0 bases and J shed 1 base, with 13 bases lying between them. Germline V gene sequence: CDR1 SGHRS, CDR2 YFSETQ. CDR3 in DNA: TGCGCCAGCAGCTTGGTGTCGGGGCCGCAGAACACTGAAGCTTTCTTT. Residues: CASSLVSGPQNTEAFF.

V usage is TRBV28 and J usage is TRBJ1-2; no clear D gene. The length of the CDR3 is 12 residues. Trimming shortened V by 2 bases and J by 3 bases, and 4 bases separated the two germline ends. From germline, CDR1 is MDHEN and CDR2 SYDVKM. In DNA, the CDR3 is TGTGCCAGCAGTTTAGGTTACTATGGCTACACCTTC. Its protein product is CASSLGYYGYTF.

The CDR3 spells CASSLEGRGRSSYNEQFF. CDR3 DNA sequence: TGTGCCAGCAGCTTAGAGGGGCGAGGGCGATCCTCCTACAATGAGCAGTTCTTC. V and J are TRBV7-8 and TRBJ2-1, with D possibly called TRBD1 or TRBD2 (5 bases each). The V end lost 1 base, the J end lost 0 bases, and 16 bases lay between the germline ends. Germline CDR1 reads SGHVS; CDR2 reads FQNEAQ. The CDR3 spans 18 residues.

The chain recombines TRBV9 with TRBJ2-4, with 8 bases identical to TRBD1. The germline CDR1 and CDR2 sequences are SGDLS and YYNGEE. The CDR3 runs 14 residues. Trimming removed 2 bases from V and 6 bases from J; junction bases left unmatched: 4. CDR3 loop: CASSVGTGGNIQYF. Here the CDR3 DNA reads TGTGCCAGCAGCGTTGGGACAGGAGGAAACATTCAGTACTTC.